This T cell receptor beta chain appears in the sequencing data of a study of blood T cell repertoires in COVID-19. Germline V gene lookup returns CDR1 MDHEN and CDR2 SYDVKM. This CDR3 has 14 amino acids. J lost 9 bases, V lost 5 bases, and 10 bases had no gene match. Only in-frame clones appear in the TCRdb table, and some are missing; sequencing was by immunoSEQ multiplex PCR. The sample has some 250,000 clones, roughly 85% seen once. Symptom resolution, clearance, or two negative PCRs marked donors in Cohort 3 as recovered. This receptor was taken from a woman aged 45-65 years who had recovered from COVID-19. The sample taken for sequencing was PBMCs or T cells enriched from blood (not recorded which). V usage is TRBV28 and J usage is TRBJ2-5, with 9 bases lining up with TRBD2. The CDR3 DNA reads as TGTGCCAGCAGTCCGGGACTAGCTTCACGGGCCCAGTACTTC. As protein: CASSPGLASRAQYF.